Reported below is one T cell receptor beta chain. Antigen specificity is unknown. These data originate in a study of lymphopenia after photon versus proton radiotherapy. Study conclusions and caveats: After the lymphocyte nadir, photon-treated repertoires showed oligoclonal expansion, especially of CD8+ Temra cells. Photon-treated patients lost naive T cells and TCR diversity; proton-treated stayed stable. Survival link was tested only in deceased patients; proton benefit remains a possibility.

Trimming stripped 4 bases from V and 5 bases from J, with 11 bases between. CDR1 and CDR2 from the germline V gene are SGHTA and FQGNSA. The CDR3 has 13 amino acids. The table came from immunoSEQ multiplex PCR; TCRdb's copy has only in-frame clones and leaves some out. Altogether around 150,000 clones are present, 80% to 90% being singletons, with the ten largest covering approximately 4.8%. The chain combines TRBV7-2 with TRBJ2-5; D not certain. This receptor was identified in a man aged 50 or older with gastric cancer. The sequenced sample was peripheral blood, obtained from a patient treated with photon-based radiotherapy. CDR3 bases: TGTGCCAGCAGCTCCCAGGTCGCCGAGACCCAGTACTTC. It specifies CASSSQVAETQYF.